The rows below give T cell receptor beta chains drawn from one sample of a study of blood T cell repertoires in COVID-19. The protocol was immunoSEQ multiplex PCR, while the TCRdb copy is restricted to in-frame clones and leaves out a portion. The sample contains around 170,000 clones, about three quarters of which appear only once. Sequenced sample: peripheral blood. The receptors derive from a woman of 80 years or more with COVID-19, enrolled during active disease. The CDR3 runs from the conserved cysteine through the conserved F or W. The D gene is left open where the match is weak. Where a row states a size, it is once, few, many or the class of an expanded clone; other rows omit it.

>TRBD1|NA|TRBV11-2|TRBJ1-2
TGTGCCAGCAGCGGGACAGGCTCTGTCTATGGCTACACCTTC
CASSGTGSVYGYTF
>TRBD1|NA|TRBV13|TRBJ1-1
TGTGCCAGCAGCTTAGGCCAGGGGGCGTATGAGAACACTGAAGCTTTCTTT
CASSLGQGAYENTEAFF
>NA|NA|TRBV30|TRBJ2-7
TGTGCCTGGAGTGCTCCGAGGGGGGGGTTATACGAGCAGTACTTC
CAWSAPRGGLYEQYF
>TRBD1|NA|TRBV29-1|TRBJ1-2
TGCAGCGTTGAAGAGGGACAGGGCCGGTATGGCTACACCTTC
CSVEEGQGRYGYTF
>NA|few|TRBV11-3|TRBJ2-1
TGTGCCAGCAGCTTAGGCCCCCACAGTTTGAGCTCCTACAATGAGCAGTTCTTC
CASSLGPHSLSSYNEQFF
>NA|NA|TRBV6-5|TRBJ2-1
TGTGCCAGCTCCCGACATGCATACAATGAGCAGTTCTTC
CASSRHAYNEQFF
>TRBD2|NA|TRBV20-1|TRBJ2-3
TGCAGTGCTAGTTCGGGGGGGCCCGAAGATACGCAGTATTTT
CSASSGGPEDTQYF
>TRBD1|NA|TRBV5-6|TRBJ2-7
TGTGCCAGCAGCTTGGCGGGACAGGGGTCAAAGCAGTACTTC
CASSLAGQGSKQYF
>NA|NA|TRBV11-1|TRBJ1-1
TGTGCCAGCAGCTTAGGAGGCGCCAACACTGAAGCTTTCTTT
CASSLGGANTEAFF
>NA|few|TRBV27|TRBJ1-1
TGTGCCAGCAGTTTATCCAGGAGGGGCACTGAAGCTTTCTTT
CASSLSRRGTEAFF
>TRBD1|NA|TRBV10-3|TRBJ2-7
TGTGCCATCGGGCAGGGGGCCTACGAGCAGTACTTC
CAIGQGAYEQYF
>NA|NA|TRBV29-1|TRBJ2-3
TGCAGCGTTGAAGTCAACCGCGCAGATACGCAGTATTTT
CSVEVNRADTQYF
>NA|NA|TRBV6-5|TRBJ1-5
TGTGCCAGCAGCCTTCTTGGGGGCTCCAATCAGCCCCAGCATTTT
CASSLLGGSNQPQHF
>TRBD2|NA|TRBV9|TRBJ2-5
TGTGCCAGCAGCGTAGCTACGGGGACTAGCGGAACACAAGAGACCCAGTACTTC
CASSVATGTSGTQETQYF
>NA|NA|TRBV3-1/TRBV3-2|TRBJ2-3
TGTGCCAGCAGCCAAGATCGCGGCAGGGCCGCAGATACGCAGTATTTT
CASSQDRGRAADTQYF
>TRBD2|NA|TRBV10-3|TRBJ2-3
TGTGCCATCTCTTCGGGGGGCAGCGGGAGCGCAGATACGCAGTATTTT
CAISSGGSGSADTQYF